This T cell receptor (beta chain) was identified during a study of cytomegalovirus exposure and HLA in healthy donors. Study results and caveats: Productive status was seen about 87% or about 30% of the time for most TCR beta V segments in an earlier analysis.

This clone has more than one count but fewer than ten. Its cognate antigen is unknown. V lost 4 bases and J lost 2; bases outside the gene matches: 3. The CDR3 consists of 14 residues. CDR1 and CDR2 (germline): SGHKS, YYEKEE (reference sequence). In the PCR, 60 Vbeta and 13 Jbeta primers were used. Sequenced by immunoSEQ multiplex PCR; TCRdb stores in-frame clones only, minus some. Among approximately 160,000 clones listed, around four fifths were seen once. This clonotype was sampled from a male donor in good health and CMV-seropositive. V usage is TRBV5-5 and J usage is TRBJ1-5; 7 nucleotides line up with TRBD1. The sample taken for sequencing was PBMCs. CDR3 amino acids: CASSVGQGNQPQHF. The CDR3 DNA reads TGTGCCAGCAGCGTAGGACAGGGCAATCAGCCCCAGCATTTT.